This TCR beta chain derives from a study of blood T cell repertoires in COVID-19. About the research overall: Both acute and convalescent COVID-19 samples were obtained from the United States, Italy and Spain.

The CDR3 is made up of 12 amino acids. The V and J ends lost 4 bases and 5 bases respectively, with 9 bases between them. Germline CDR1 reads SGHDT; CDR2 reads YYEEEE. Methods used by the authors: Estimated nucleated cell counts came from reference gene primer amplification. Clones were sequenced by immunoSEQ multiplex PCR, and TCRdb holds only the in-frame ones, with some missing. V and J calls and clone size come straight from that table; D and trimming were deduced from the DNA. The sample carries 300,000 to 350,000 clones, approximately 89% recorded once. J is TRBJ1-2 and V is TRBV5-6; weak D call: TRBD1 (6 bases). Material for sequencing was peripheral blood. This clonotype originated in a woman in her sixties with COVID-19, enrolled during active disease. DNA for the CDR3: TGTGCCAGCAGCATACAGGGTTATGGCTACACCTTC. Amino acids: CASSIQGYGYTF.